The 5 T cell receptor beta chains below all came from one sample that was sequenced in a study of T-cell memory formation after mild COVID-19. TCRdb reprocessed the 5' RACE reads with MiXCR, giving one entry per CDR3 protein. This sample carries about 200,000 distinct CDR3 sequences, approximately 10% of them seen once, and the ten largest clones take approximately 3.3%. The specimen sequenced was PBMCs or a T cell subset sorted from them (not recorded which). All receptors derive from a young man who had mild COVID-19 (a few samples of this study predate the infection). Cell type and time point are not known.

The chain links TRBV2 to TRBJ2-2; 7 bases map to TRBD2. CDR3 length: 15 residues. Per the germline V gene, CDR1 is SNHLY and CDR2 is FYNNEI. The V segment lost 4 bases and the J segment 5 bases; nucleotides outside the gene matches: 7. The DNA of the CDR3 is TGTGCCAGCAGTGTGTGGGCGGGGGAGACCGGGGAGCTGTTTTTT. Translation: CASSVWAGETGELFF. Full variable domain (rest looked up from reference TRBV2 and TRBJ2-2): EPEVTQTPSHQVTQMGQEVILRCVPISNHLYFYWYRQILGQKVEFLVSFYNNEISEKSEIFDDQFSVERPDGSNFTLKIRSTKLEDSAMYFCASSVWAGETGELFFGEGSRLTVL.

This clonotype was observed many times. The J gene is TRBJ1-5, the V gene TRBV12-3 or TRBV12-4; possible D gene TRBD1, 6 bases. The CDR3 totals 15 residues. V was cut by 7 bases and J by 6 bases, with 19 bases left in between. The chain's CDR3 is CASTRQALGSQPQHF. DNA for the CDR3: TGTGCCAGCACCAGACAGGCTCTGGGGAGTCAGCCCCAGCATTTT.

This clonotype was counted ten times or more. CDR3 amino acids: CASSQGLAGEQYF. DNA for the CDR3: TGCGCCAGCAGCCAGGGACTAGCGGGGGAGCAGTACTTC. V usage is TRBV4-3 and J usage is TRBJ2-7, with TRBD2 matching 13 bases. The trim removed 3 bases at V and 7 bases at J, leaving 0 bases unmatched. Per the germline V gene, CDR1 is LGHNA and CDR2 is YSLEER. This CDR3 comprises 13 residues.

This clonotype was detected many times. This CDR3 is CASSRGTTNEQFF. The CDR3 coding sequence is TGTGCCAGCAGCCGCGGGACTACCAATGAGCAGTTCTTC. This chain connects TRBV7-2 to TRBJ2-1; 7 bases are a match to TRBD2. The length of the CDR3 is 13 residues. V shed 5 bases and J 6 bases; nucleotides not matched to a gene: 4. Germline CDR1 SGHTA, CDR2 FQGNSA. Looking up the rest from reference TRBV7-2 and TRBJ2-1 gives the full variable domain: GAGVSQSPSNKVTEKGKDVELRCDPISGHTALYWYRQSLGQGLEFLIYFQGNSAPDKSGLPSDRFSAERTGGSVSTLTIQRTQQEDSAVYLCASSRGTTNEQFFGPGTRLTVL.

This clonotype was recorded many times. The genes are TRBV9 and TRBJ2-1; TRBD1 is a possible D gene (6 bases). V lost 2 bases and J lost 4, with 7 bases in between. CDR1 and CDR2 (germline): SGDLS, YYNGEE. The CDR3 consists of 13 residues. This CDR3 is CASSVQGYNEQFF. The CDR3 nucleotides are TGTGCCAGCAGCGTTCAGGGGTACAATGAGCAGTTCTTC.